Listed here are 16 T cell receptor beta chains from one sample, sequenced in a study of T-cell reconstitution after alpha-beta-depleted transplantation in children. TCRbeta library construction was performed incorporating unique molecular identifiers. Via MiXCR, TCRdb re-called the PCR reads, giving one row per CDR3 protein. The table records approximately 240,000 distinct CDR3 sequences, 9% to 10% of them present only once. Sequenced here: PBMCs from the stem cell graft donor, sampled from the stem cell graft. Source of these receptors: a human donor who donated a stem cell graft to a child with SCID.

Ten or more counts support this clonotype. The V gene is TRBV28, the J gene TRBJ2-3, with D possibly matching TRBD1 (5 bases). The germline V and J ends were trimmed by 6 bases and 2 bases, with 27 bases remaining between them. Germline V gives CDR1 MDHEN, CDR2 SYDVKM. This CDR3 spans 19 amino acids. CDR3 in DNA: TGTGCCAGCAGCTTGGACCAGGGTGGCGGAGCCCCTTACACAGATACGCAGTATTTT. It specifies CASSLDQGGGAPYTDTQYF.

This clonotype has only a few counts. This sequence joins TRBV6-1 and TRBJ1-3; tentatively, D is TRBD1 (5 bases). With 4 bases removed from V and 0 bases from J, the gap between germline ends came to 13 bases. Germline assignment: CDR1 MNHNS and CDR2 SASEGT. The CDR3 runs to 16 residues. In nucleotides, the CDR3 is TGTGCCAGCAGTGCGACAGCCTTAAACTCTGGAAACACCATATATTTT. Translated, it gives CASSATALNSGNTIYF.

This clonotype was seen at least ten times. The chain links TRBV6-6 to TRBJ2-3; a weak D match, TRBD2 (7 bases). Trimming removed 5 bases from V and 6 bases from J, with 18 bases in between. There are 15 residues in the CDR3. Per the germline V gene, CDR1 is MNHNY and CDR2 is SVGAGI (reference sequence). The chain's CDR3 is CASSIIGGASDTQYF. As DNA, the CDR3 is TGTGCCAGCAGTATTATTGGGGGGGCATCCGATACGCAGTATTTT.

This clonotype was seen many times. The chain joins TRBV5-6 to TRBJ2-6; TRBD2 aligns across 9 bases. V trimming: 1 base; J trimming: 3 bases; junction bases outside the gene matches: 5. The CDR3 is 17 amino acids. The germline CDR1 and CDR2 sequences are SGHDT and YYEEEE. CDR3 loop: CASSLLSGGYGANVLTF. Written as DNA, the CDR3 is TGTGCCAGCAGCTTGCTGAGCGGGGGGTATGGGGCCAACGTCCTGACTTTC.

This clonotype was seen repeatedly, ten times or more. J is TRBJ1-2 and V is TRBV7-9; TRBD1 matches at 9 bases. Per the germline V gene, CDR1 is SEHNR and CDR2 is FQNEAQ (reference sequence). The CDR3 runs to 13 residues. V lost 5 bases to trimming and J lost 6 bases; unmatched junction nucleotides: 4. The CDR3 region is CASSLRQGDGYTF. As DNA, the CDR3 is TGTGCCAGCAGCCTAAGACAGGGGGATGGCTACACCTTC. Looking up the rest from reference TRBV7-9 and TRBJ1-2 gives the full variable domain: DTGVSQNPRHKITKRGQNVTFRCDPISEHNRLYWYRQTLGQGPEFLTYFQNEAQLEKSRLLSDRFSAERPKGSFSTLEIQRTEQGDSAMYLCASSLRQGDGYTFGSGTRLTVV.

This clonotype was seen at least ten times. The V gene is TRBV5-1, the J gene TRBJ2-5; 7 nucleotides agree with TRBD1. Germline V gene sequence: CDR1 SGHRS, CDR2 YFSETQ. The J segment lost 2 bases and the V segment lost 1 base, leaving 2 bases of the junction unmatched. There are 14 residues in the CDR3. The CDR3 protein is CASSLWGQQETQYF. Written as DNA, the CDR3 is TGCGCCAGCAGCTTGTGGGGACAGCAAGAGACCCAGTACTTC.

This clonotype was recorded many times. The chain recombines TRBV6-2 or TRBV6-3 with TRBJ2-2, with 8 bases aligning to TRBD1. The CDR3 contains 14 residues. Germline-derived CDR1 and CDR2 are MNHEY and SVGEGT. Trimming took 6 bases from V and 4 from J; bases not matched to a gene: 4. CDR3 in DNA: TGTGCCAGCAGCAGGGGGCAAGGCACCGGGGAGCTGTTTTTT. Translating gives CASSRGQGTGELFF.

The rearrangement uses TRBV5-1 and TRBJ1-2; tentatively, D is TRBD1 (6 bases). Trimming shortened V by 1 base and J by 2 bases, and 12 bases separated the two germline ends. Germline CDR1 SGHRS, CDR2 YFSETQ. The CDR3 contains 15 residues. CDR3 residues: CASSLYGQTNYGYTF. The DNA for the CDR3 is TGCGCCAGCAGCTTGTATGGACAGACCAACTATGGCTACACCTTC.

There are many counts of this clonotype. The chain employs TRBV2 and TRBJ1-5; tentatively, D is TRBD1 (6 bases). V was pared by 1 base and J by 7 bases, with 8 bases between. The CDR3 runs to 13 residues. Germline CDR1 and CDR2: SNHLY and FYNNEI. CDR3 nucleotide sequence: TGTGCCAGCAGTGAAGAGGGGGACCAGCCCCAGCATTTT. Its protein product is CASSEEGDQPQHF.

At least ten counts were recorded for this clonotype. The chain has TRBV7-8 and TRBJ2-1; TRBD2 matches 11 bases. Germline V gives CDR1 SGHVS, CDR2 FQNEAQ. After removal of 5 bases from V and 2 bases from J, the junction contained 5 bases not matched to a gene. This CDR3 contains 16 residues. DNA of the CDR3: TGTGCCAGCAGCGAGACTAGCGGGGCGGCCTACAATGAGCAGTTCTTC. This encodes CASSETSGAAYNEQFF.

This clonotype was observed at least ten times. This rearrangement joins TRBV5-1 to TRBJ1-4, with 7 bases matching TRBD1. Germline V gene lookup returns CDR1 SGHRS and CDR2 YFSETQ. The CDR3 sequence is 18 residues long. Losses at the gene ends were 2 bases for V and 2 bases for J; bases not matched to a gene: 12. CDR3 nucleotide sequence: TGCGCCAGCAGCTTCGTGCTAAGACAGGGAAGGACTAATGAAAAACTGTTTTTT. It translates to CASSFVLRQGRTNEKLFF.

This clonotype was observed at least ten times. The gene calls are TRBV6-4 and TRBJ2-3; D is tentatively TRBD1 or TRBD2 (6 bases each). Trimming cost V 0 bases and J 4 bases, with 8 bases left between them. Germline V gene lookup returns CDR1 MRHNA and CDR2 SNTAGT. CDR3 size: 14 residues. This CDR3 reads CASSDSRGADTQYF. Written as DNA, the CDR3 is TGTGCCAGCAGTGACTCAAGGGGGGCAGATACGCAGTATTTT.

In its sample, this clonotype was seen many times. This chain joins TRBV28 and TRBJ2-7, with D perhaps TRBD1 (6 bases). CDR1 and CDR2 (germline): MDHEN, SYDVKM. The CDR3 loop spans 15 amino acids. V was clipped by 1 base and J by 2 bases, with 12 bases between them. DNA for the CDR3: TGTGCCAGCAGTTTATATGGGGACAAACCCTACGAGCAGTACTTC. It yields the protein CASSLYGDKPYEQYF.

This clonotype was seen at least ten times. This chain links TRBV7-3 with TRBJ2-2; D is uncertain. Germline-derived CDR1 and CDR2 are SGHTA and FQGTGA. The V end was cut by 2 bases, the J end by 4 bases, with 5 bases between. The CDR3 is 13 residues long. In DNA, the CDR3 is TGTGCCAGCAGCTTAGTGAGCACCGGGGAGCTGTTTTTT. Its protein is CASSLVSTGELFF.

This clonotype has a count of ten or more. In nucleotides, the CDR3 is TGTGCCAGCAGCTTAACAAAGGGATCTGGAAACACCATATATTTT. Amino acid sequence: CASSLTKGSGNTIYF. The J gene is TRBJ1-3, the V gene TRBV7-9; no reliable D call. CDR1 SEHNR and CDR2 FQNEAQ come from the germline V gene (reference sequence). Trimming removed 2 bases at V and 1 base at J, with 9 bases between. The CDR3 totals 15 residues.

This clonotype occurred many times. V gene TRBV10-3 combines with J gene TRBJ2-2; the match to TRBD1 covers 7 bases. The CDR3 is made up of 15 amino acids. CDR1 and CDR2 from the germline V gene are ENHRY and SYGVKD. V gave up 3 bases and J gave up 3 bases; unmatched junction bases: 4. The CDR3 here is CAISDSGGDTGELFF. CDR3 sequence (DNA): TGTGCCATCAGTGATTCAGGGGGAGACACCGGGGAGCTGTTTTTT.